The 24 T cell receptor beta chains given below trace back to one sample, sequenced in a study of neurological immune-mediated disorders. Sample time point: longitudinal time-point 1 (baseline). One entry per CDR3 protein, called by TCRdb with MiXCR from the 5' RACE reads. Among tens of thousands of distinct CDR3 sequences listed, 10% to 13% were seen once. Sequenced sample: PBMCs. The receptors were gathered from a man between 25 and 39 years old in good health.

This clonotype was counted ten times or more. The rearrangement links TRBV21-1 to TRBJ2-1. TRBV21-1 is a pseudogene locus. This CDR3 has 15 residues. CDR3 in amino acids: CASSNKTGSYNEQFF. DNA of the CDR3: TGTGCCAGCAGCAATAAAACGGGCAGCTACAATGAGCAGTTCTTC.

The chain carries TRBV28 and TRBJ2-2; possibly TRBD1 for D (6 bases). CDR3 length equals 13 residues. V was pared by 5 bases and J by 5 bases, with 9 bases between. Germline V gene data show CDR1 as MDHEN and CDR2 as SYDVKM. The CDR3 here is CASSIRGTGELFF. CDR3 in DNA: TGTGCCAGCAGTATCAGGGGAACCGGGGAGCTGTTTTTT.

In its sample, this clonotype was seen many times. This rearrangement joins TRBV7-2 to TRBJ1-3; 9 bases are shared with TRBD1. CDR1 is SGHTA, CDR2 FQGNSA, per germline. The CDR3 covers 16 residues. V dropped 6 bases and J dropped 3; count of bases not matched to a gene: 9. The CDR3 DNA reads as TGTGCCAGCAGTCAAACCGGGACAGGGTATGGAAACACCATATATTTT. Translating gives CASSQTGTGYGNTIYF. The entire variable domain, with the rest obtained from reference TRBV7-2 and TRBJ1-3, is as follows: GAGVSQSPSNKVTEKGKDVELRCDPISGHTALYWYRQSLGQGLEFLIYFQGNSAPDKSGLPSDRFSAERTGGSVSTLTIQRTQQEDSAVYLCASSQTGTGYGNTIYFGEGSWLTVV.

The chain has TRBV28 and TRBJ2-4; 10 positions match TRBD1. The CDR3 is made up of 13 amino acids. After removal of 6 bases from V and 16 bases from J, the junction contained 12 bases not matched to a gene. Germline CDR1 and CDR2: MDHEN and SYDVKM. DNA of the CDR3: TGTGCCAGCAGCCTGGGACAGGGGTATTACGAATACTTC. Amino acids: CASSLGQGYYEYF.

At least ten counts were recorded for this clonotype. The rearrangement links TRBV5-1 to TRBJ1-1; D is ambiguous. Germline V gene lookup returns CDR1 SGHRS and CDR2 YFSETQ. Trimming took 7 bases from V and 0 from J, leaving 13 bases between them. There are 14 residues in the CDR3. CDR3 nucleotide sequence: TGCGCCAGCGCCCTCGCCCCCATGAACACTGAAGCTTTCTTT. It codes for CASALAPMNTEAFF.

This clonotype came up many times. The V call is TRBV28, the J call TRBJ1-5; 7 nucleotides align to TRBD1. Germline assignment: CDR1 MDHEN and CDR2 SYDVKM. The length of the CDR3 is 15 residues. V lost 2 bases, J lost 7 bases, and 8 bases stayed unmatched. The CDR3 nucleotides are TGTGCCAGCAGTTTAGGGGCCAGGGGGGGACAGCCCCAGCATTTT. Protein: CASSLGARGGQPQHF.

This clonotype came up many times. The J gene is TRBJ2-5, the V gene TRBV7-9; unclear D gene. The CDR3 sequence is 12 residues long. Germline CDR1 reads SEHNR; CDR2 reads FQNEAQ (reference sequence). Trimming pared 2 bases from V and 5 bases from J, leaving 6 bases between. The CDR3 DNA is TGTGCCAGCAGCTTAATCGGGGAGACCCAGTACTTC. It specifies CASSLIGETQYF.

In its sample, this clonotype was seen many times. This chain links TRBV12-3 or TRBV12-4 with TRBJ1-5; 9 bases are a match to TRBD1. This CDR3 has 14 residues. V shed 6 bases and J 7 bases; nucleotides not matched to a gene: 7. The CDR3 sequence: CASRGQGDGQPQHF. The DNA of the CDR3 is TGTGCCAGCAGGGGACAGGGCGATGGGCAGCCCCAGCATTTT.

J is TRBJ2-5 and V is TRBV25-1; TRBD2 matches 14 bases. Unmatched junction bases numbered 12, after V lost 7 bases and J lost 5 bases. Germline V gives CDR1 MGHDK, CDR2 SYGVNS. The CDR3 is made up of 17 amino acids. The CDR3, as DNA: TGTGCCAGCACTCCACAGGGGACTAGCGGGAGATCGGAGACCCAGTACTTC. This gives the protein CASTPQGTSGRSETQYF.

This clonotype was observed at least ten times. The chain employs TRBV3-1 and TRBJ2-4; D gene ambiguous. Trimming pared 0 bases from V and 8 bases from J, leaving 11 bases between. The CDR3 spans 14 residues. Germline loops: CDR1 LGHDT, CDR2 YNNKEL (reference sequence). CDR3 bases: TGTGCCAGCAGCCAAGAGGTGAATCGATACATTCAGTACTTC. Its translation: CASSQEVNRYIQYF.

In its sample, this clonotype was seen a few times. This chain uses TRBV5-1 with TRBJ2-3; possibly TRBD2 for D (6 bases). The V end lost 1 base, the J end lost 0 bases, and 12 bases lay between the germline ends. Per germline, CDR1 SGHRS and CDR2 YFSETQ. The CDR3 has 16 amino acids. CDR3 DNA: TGCGCCAGCAGCTTGAATCCAGCGGGCAGCACAGATACGCAGTATTTT. Amino acids: CASSLNPAGSTDTQYF. Using reference TRBV5-1 and TRBJ2-3 for the parts outside the CDR3, the full variable domain is KAGVTQTPRYLIKTRGQQVTLSCSPISGHRSVSWYQQTPGQGLQFLFEYFSETQRNKGNFPGRFSGRQFSNSRSEMNVSTLELGDSALYLCASSLNPAGSTDTQYFGPGTRLTVL.

The rearrangement uses TRBV25-1 and TRBJ2-1; 10 bases align to TRBD1. Germline assignment: CDR1 MGHDK and CDR2 SYGVNS. The CDR3 runs 15 residues. V gave up 3 bases and J gave up 7 bases; unmatched junction bases: 6. The chain's CDR3 is CASSDPGTGVNEQFF. The CDR3 DNA sequence: TGTGCCAGCAGTGACCCCGGGACAGGGGTGAATGAGCAGTTCTTC. Full variable domain (missing parts from reference TRBV25-1 and TRBJ2-1): EADIYQTPRYLVIGTGKKITLECSQTMGHDKMYWYQQDPGMELHLIHYSYGVNSTEKGDLSSESTVSRIRTEHFPLTLESARPSHTSQYLCASSDPGTGVNEQFFGPGTRLTVL.

Notes on this clonotype: No conserved phenylalanine or tryptophan ends this CDR3, so it is likely a read error. The chain employs TRBV6-5 and TRBJ2-7, with D possibly TRBD1 on 5 matching bases. Trimming took 6 bases from V and 3 from J, leaving 12 bases between them. The CDR3 is made up of 13 amino acids. Germline V CDR1 and CDR2: MNHEY, SVGAGI. CDR3 DNA: TGTGCCAGCAGGTCGACCGACAGCTACGAGCAGTACTTA. It specifies CASRSTDSYEQYL.

The table lists this clonotype with many counts. The rearrangement uses TRBV20-1 and TRBJ2-7, with 9 bases that match TRBD2. From germline, CDR1 is DFQATT and CDR2 SNEGSKA (reference sequence). Germline trimming cut 6 bases from V and 5 bases from J; bases unmatched to any gene: 11. The CDR3 is 14 amino acids. The CDR3 bases are TGCAGTGCGTTCATTAGCGGGAGTCGGCACGAGCAGTACTTC. This translates into CSAFISGSRHEQYF.

Details on this clonotype: This sequence may be a read error, since a much larger clone differs from it by one base. The chain couples TRBV20-1 to TRBJ2-7, with 7 bases matching TRBD1. The CDR3 loop spans 12 amino acids. In germline, CDR1 is DFQATT, CDR2 SNEGSKA (reference sequence). CDR3 residues: CSATGTAYDQYF. The CDR3, as DNA: TGCAGTGCTACCGGGACAGCCTACGATCAGTACTTC.

This clonotype occurred many times. The chain uses TRBV12-3 or TRBV12-4 and TRBJ1-4, with 9 bases that match TRBD1. The CDR3 covers 15 residues. J lost 7 bases, V lost 1 base, and 4 bases had no gene match. Written as DNA, the CDR3 is TGTGCCAGCAGTTTAGGGGGACAGGGAACTGAAAAACTGTTTTTT. Amino acid sequence: CASSLGGQGTEKLFF.

This clonotype was picked up many times. This rearrangement joins TRBV18 to TRBJ2-2; TRBD1 matches at 7 bases. This CDR3 region has 15 residues. J gave up 5 bases and V 2 bases, and 5 bases lay outside the gene matches. Germline V gene sequence: CDR1 KGHSH, CDR2 LQKENI. The CDR3 loop is CASSPSQGSTGELFF. The CDR3 nucleotides are TGTGCCAGCTCACCATCACAGGGGTCTACCGGGGAGCTGTTTTTT.

This clonotype was recorded many times. The V gene is TRBV4-1, the J gene TRBJ2-1; D unresolved. The germline V gene has CDR1 MGHRA and CDR2 YSYEKL. Trimming shortened V by 0 bases and J by 6 bases, and 12 bases separated the two germline ends. There are 15 residues in the CDR3. CDR3 DNA: TGCGCCAGCAGCCAAGAGTACAGCAGTTCCAATGAGCAGTTCTTC. This gives the protein CASSQEYSSSNEQFF.

This clonotype was seen many times. The genes are TRBV5-1 and TRBJ1-4; tentative D call: TRBD1 (6 bases). Germline V gene data show CDR1 as SGHRS and CDR2 as YFSETQ. With 3 bases removed from V and 0 bases from J, the gap between germline ends came to 18 bases. The CDR3 sequence is 18 residues long. The CDR3 nucleotides read TGCGCCAGCAGCTCGACAGGCGGGCTCCAGGCAACTAATGAAAAACTGTTTTTT. Translation: CASSSTGGLQATNEKLFF.

This clonotype was counted many times. The chain employs TRBV5-1 and TRBJ2-2; a possible D gene is TRBD2 (5 bases). The germline V and J ends were trimmed by 6 bases and 1 base, with 7 bases remaining between them. The CDR3 has 13 residues. Germline CDR1 is SGHRS and CDR2 is YFSETQ. This chain's CDR3 is CASIGGNTGELFF. CDR3 bases: TGCGCCAGCATTGGAGGGAACACCGGGGAGCTGTTTTTT.

Many counts were recorded for this clonotype. The chain is built from TRBV7-2 and TRBJ1-4; TRBD1 might be the D (6 bases). With 5 bases removed from V and 1 base from J, the gap between germline ends came to 8 bases. The CDR3 is made up of 14 amino acids. Germline V CDR1 and CDR2: SGHTA, FQGNSA. The CDR3 sequence: CASSDRRTNEKLFF. The CDR3 DNA reads TGTGCCAGCAGCGACAGGAGAACTAATGAAAAACTGTTTTTT.

This rearrangement joins TRBV25-1 to TRBJ2-5, with 8 positions matching TRBD1. Germline CDR1 MGHDK, CDR2 SYGVNS. V was pared by 10 bases and J by 1 base, with 5 bases of the junction left unmatched. The CDR3 loop spans 13 amino acids. The CDR3 loop reads CATRTGFQETQYF. Written as DNA, the CDR3 is TGTGCCACCCGGACAGGGTTCCAAGAGACCCAGTACTTC.

Ten or more counts support this clonotype. This chain connects TRBV20-1 to TRBJ2-1; D gene uncertain. CDR1 and CDR2 from the germline V gene are DFQATT and SNEGSKA (reference sequence). This CDR3 region has 12 residues. V gave up 0 bases and J gave up 8 bases, with 8 bases separating them. DNA of the CDR3: TGCAGTGCTAGAGAGGCTGTCGATGAGCAGTTCTTC. Protein: CSAREAVDEQFF.

This clonotype was counted a few times. The CDR3 loop reads CASSEPGYEQFF. The CDR3 DNA follows: TGCGCCAGCAGTGAGCCCGGATATGAGCAGTTCTTC. The chain carries TRBV10-2 and TRBJ2-1; D gene ambiguous. V lost 2 bases and J 8 bases, leaving 7 bases between the germline ends. CDR3 length: 12 residues. Germline V gene lookup returns CDR1 WSHSY and CDR2 SAAADI.